This TCR beta chain was identified during a study of blood T cell repertoires in COVID-19. Overall study: Samples came from the United States, Italy and Spain, spanning acute and convalescent COVID-19. The cDNA or gDNA used as material had been derived from T cells, B-cell-depleted T cells, or PBMCs.

Profiling relied on immunoSEQ multiplex PCR, and the TCRdb table lists in-frame clones only, not all of them. The repertoire holds approximately 70,000 clones, with about 90% as singletons. The V end was cut by 5 bases, the J end by 7 bases, with 15 bases between. This CDR3 is built from 13 residues. The V gene's germline CDR1 is MDHEN and CDR2 SYDVKM. A Seattle source enrolled patients during active infection and followed them longitudinally. The gene calls are TRBV28 and TRBJ2-7, with D possibly matching TRBD2 (5 bases). The receptor was derived from a woman in her forties or fifties with COVID-19, enrolled during active disease. Sequencing input: peripheral blood. The CDR3 is CASSEGNPREQYF. The CDR3 DNA reads TGTGCCAGCAGTGAGGGAAACCCTCGGGAGCAGTACTTC.